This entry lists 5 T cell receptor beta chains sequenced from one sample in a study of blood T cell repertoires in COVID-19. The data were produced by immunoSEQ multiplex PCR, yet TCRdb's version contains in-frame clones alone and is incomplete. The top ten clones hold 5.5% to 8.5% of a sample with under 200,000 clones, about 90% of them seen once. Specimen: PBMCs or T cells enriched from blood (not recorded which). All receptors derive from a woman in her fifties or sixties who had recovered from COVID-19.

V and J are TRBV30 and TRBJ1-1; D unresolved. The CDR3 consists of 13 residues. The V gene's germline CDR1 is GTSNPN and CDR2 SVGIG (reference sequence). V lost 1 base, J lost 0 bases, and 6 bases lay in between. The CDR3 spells CAWSGSLNTEAFF. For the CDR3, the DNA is TGTGCCTGGAGTGGAAGCCTGAACACTGAAGCTTTCTTT. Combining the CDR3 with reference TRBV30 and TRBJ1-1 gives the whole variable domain SQTIHQWPATLVQPVGSPLSLECTVEGTSNPNLYWYRQAAGRGLQLLFYSVGIGQISSEVPQNLSASRPQDRQFILSSKKLLLSDSGFYLCAWSGSLNTEAFFGQGTRLTVV.

The CDR3 is CASRYTGGANTGELFF. In nucleotides, the CDR3 is TGTGCCAGCAGATACACAGGGGGGGCGAACACCGGGGAGCTGTTTTTT. The V call is TRBV6-6, the J call TRBJ2-2; D is perhaps TRBD1 (8 bases). V was trimmed by 6 bases and J by 0 bases, leaving 14 bases between them. CDR1 and CDR2 from the germline V gene are MNHNY and SVGAGI (reference sequence). This CDR3 spans 16 amino acids.

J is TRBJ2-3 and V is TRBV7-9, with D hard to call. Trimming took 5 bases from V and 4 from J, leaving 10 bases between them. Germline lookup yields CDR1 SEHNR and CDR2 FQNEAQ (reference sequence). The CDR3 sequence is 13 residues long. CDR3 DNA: TGTGCCAGCAGCCCCCCTGGCCCAGATACGCAGTATTTT. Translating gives CASSPPGPDTQYF.

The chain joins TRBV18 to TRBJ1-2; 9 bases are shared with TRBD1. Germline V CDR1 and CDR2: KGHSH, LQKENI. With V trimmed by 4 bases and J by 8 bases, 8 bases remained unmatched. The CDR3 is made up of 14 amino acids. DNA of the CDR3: TGTGCCAGCTCACAACAGGGACAGGGTGGCGGCTACACCTTC. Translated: CASSQQGQGGGYTF.

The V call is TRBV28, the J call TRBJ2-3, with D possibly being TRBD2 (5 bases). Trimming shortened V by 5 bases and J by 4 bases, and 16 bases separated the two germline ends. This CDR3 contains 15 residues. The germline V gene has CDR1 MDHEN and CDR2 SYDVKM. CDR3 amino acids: CASSRAGGGADTQYF. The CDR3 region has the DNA TGTGCCAGCAGTAGGGCGGGTGGAGGCGCAGATACGCAGTATTTT. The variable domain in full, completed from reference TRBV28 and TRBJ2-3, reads DVKVTQSSRYLVKRTGEKVFLECVQDMDHENMFWYRQDPGLGLRLIYFSYDVKMKEKGDIPEGYSVSREKKERFSLILESASTNQTSMYLCASSRAGGGADTQYFGPGTRLTVL.